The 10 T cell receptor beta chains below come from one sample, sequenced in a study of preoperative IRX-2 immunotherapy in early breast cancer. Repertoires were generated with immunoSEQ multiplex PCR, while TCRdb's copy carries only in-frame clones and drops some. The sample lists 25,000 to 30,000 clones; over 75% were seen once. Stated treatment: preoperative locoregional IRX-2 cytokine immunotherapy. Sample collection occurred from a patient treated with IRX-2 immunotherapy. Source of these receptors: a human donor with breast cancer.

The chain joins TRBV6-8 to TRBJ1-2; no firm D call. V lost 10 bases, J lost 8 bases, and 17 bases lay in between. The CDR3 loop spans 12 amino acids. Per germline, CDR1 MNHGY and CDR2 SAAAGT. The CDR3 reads CATRNPVWGYTF. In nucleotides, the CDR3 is TGTGCCACACGAAACCCCGTATGGGGCTACACCTTC.

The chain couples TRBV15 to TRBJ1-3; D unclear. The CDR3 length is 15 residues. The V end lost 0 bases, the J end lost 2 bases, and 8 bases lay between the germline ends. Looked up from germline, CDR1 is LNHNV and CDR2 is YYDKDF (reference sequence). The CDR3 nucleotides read TGTGCCACCAGCAGAGATAGTGGGGCTGGAAACACCATATATTTT. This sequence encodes CATSRDSGAGNTIYF.

CDR3 in DNA: TGTGCCAGCTCACCAGTGCCGGGAGCGCCTCAGTTCTTC. As protein: CASSPVPGAPQFF. The chain joins TRBV18 to TRBJ2-1; perhaps TRBD2 as D (6 bases). There are 13 residues in the CDR3. Germline V gives CDR1 KGHSH, CDR2 LQKENI. Trimming left V 2 bases short and J 13 bases short, with 15 bases between.

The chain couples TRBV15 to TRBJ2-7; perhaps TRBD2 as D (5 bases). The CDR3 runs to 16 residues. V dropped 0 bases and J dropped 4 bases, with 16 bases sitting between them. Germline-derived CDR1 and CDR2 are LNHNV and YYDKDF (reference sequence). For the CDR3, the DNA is TGTGCCACCAGCAGAGATTCCGGACTCTTCTCATACGAGCAGTACTTC. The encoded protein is CATSRDSGLFSYEQYF.

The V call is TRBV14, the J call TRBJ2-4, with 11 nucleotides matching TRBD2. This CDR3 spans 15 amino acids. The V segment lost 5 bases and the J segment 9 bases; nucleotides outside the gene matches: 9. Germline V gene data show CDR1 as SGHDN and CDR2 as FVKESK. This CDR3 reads CASSISGGAQGIQYF. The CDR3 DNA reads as TGTGCCAGCAGCATTAGCGGGGGGGCCCAGGGCATTCAGTACTTC.

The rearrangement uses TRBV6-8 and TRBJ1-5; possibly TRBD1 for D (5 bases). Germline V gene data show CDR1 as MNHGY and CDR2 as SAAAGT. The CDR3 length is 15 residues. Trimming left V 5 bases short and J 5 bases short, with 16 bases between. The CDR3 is CASSTVAGSYQPQHF. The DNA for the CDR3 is TGTGCCAGCAGTACCGTCGCAGGGAGCTATCAGCCCCAGCATTTT.

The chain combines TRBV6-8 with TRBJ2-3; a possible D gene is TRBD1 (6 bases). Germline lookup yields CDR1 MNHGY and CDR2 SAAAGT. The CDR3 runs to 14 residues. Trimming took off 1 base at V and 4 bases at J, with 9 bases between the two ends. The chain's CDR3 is CASSYLGGPDTQYF. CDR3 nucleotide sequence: TGTGCCAGCAGTTACTTAGGGGGACCAGATACGCAGTATTTT.

CDR3 protein: CASTPRGTGDPQPQHF. In DNA form, the CDR3 reads TGTGCCAGCACCCCCCGGGGGACAGGGGATCCTCAGCCCCAGCATTTT. The chain has TRBV28 and TRBJ1-5; 10 nucleotides align to TRBD1. Germline-derived CDR1 and CDR2 are MDHEN and SYDVKM. The V gene end was trimmed by 7 bases and the J gene end by 6 bases; junction bases not matched to a gene: 12. The CDR3 is 16 amino acids.

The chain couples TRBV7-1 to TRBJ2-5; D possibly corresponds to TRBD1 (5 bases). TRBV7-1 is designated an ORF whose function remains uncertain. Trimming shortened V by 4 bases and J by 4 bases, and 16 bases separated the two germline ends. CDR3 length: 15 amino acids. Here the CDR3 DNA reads TGTGCCAGCAGCTTTATTCAGGGTTGGGGAGAGACCCAGTACTTC. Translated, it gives CASSFIQGWGETQYF.

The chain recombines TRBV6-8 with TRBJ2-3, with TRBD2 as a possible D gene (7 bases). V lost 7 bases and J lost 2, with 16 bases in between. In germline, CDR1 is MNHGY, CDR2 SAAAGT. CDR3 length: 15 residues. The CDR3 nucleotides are TGTGCCAGCATCCCGCCCGGGGGGCCCACAGATACGCAGTATTTT. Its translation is CASIPPGGPTDTQYF.